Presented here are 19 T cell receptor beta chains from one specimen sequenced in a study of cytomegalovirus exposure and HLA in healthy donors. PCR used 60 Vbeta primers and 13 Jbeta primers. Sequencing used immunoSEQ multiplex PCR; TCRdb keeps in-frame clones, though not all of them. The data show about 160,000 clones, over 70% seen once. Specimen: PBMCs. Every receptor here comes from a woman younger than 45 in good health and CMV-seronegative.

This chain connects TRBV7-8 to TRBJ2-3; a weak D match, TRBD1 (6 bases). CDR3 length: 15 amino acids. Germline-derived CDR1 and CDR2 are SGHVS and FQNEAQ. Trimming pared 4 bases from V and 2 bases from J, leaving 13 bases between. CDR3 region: CASSSYRDTTDTQYF. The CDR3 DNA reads TGTGCCAGCAGCTCGTACCGGGACACCACAGATACGCAGTATTTT.

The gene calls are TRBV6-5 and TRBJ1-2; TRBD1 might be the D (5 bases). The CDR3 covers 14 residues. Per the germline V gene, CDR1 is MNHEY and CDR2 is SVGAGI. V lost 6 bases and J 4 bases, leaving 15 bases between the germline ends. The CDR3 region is CASRNFRAGYGYTF. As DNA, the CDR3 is TGTGCCAGCAGAAACTTCAGGGCTGGCTATGGCTACACCTTC.

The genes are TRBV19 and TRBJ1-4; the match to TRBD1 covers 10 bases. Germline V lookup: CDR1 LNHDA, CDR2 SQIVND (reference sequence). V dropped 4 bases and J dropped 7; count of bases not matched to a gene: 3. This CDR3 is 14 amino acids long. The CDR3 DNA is TGTGCCAGTAGTACGACAGGGGGCTCTGAAAAACTGTTTTTT. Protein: CASSTTGGSEKLFF. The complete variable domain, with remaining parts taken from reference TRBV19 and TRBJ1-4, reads DGGITQSPKYLFRKEGQNVTLSCEQNLNHDAMYWYRQDPGQGLRLIYYSQIVNDFQKGDIAEGYSVSREKKESFPLTVTSAQKNPTAFYLCASSTTGGSEKLFFGSGTQLSVL.

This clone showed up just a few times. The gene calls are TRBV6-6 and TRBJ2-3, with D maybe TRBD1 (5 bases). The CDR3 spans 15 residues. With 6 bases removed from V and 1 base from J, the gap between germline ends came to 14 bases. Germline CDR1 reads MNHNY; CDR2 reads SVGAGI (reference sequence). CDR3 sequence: CASRARAGGTDTQYF. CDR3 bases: TGTGCCAGCAGAGCCAGGGCTGGGGGCACAGATACGCAGTATTTT.

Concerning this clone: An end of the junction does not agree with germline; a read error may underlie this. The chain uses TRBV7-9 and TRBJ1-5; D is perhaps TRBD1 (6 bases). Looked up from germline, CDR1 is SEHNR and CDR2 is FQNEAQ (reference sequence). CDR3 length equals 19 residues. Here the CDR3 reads CSSSSRLHREDLFDQPQHF. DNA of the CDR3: TGTTCCAGCAGCTCCAGGCTGCACAGGGAAGACCTATTCGATCAGCCCCAGCATTTT.

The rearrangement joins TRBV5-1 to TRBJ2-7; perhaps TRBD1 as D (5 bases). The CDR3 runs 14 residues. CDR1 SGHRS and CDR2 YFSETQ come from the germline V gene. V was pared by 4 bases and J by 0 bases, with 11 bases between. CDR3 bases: TGCGCCAGCAGCCGGGCAGGGCTCTCCTACGAGCAGTACTTC. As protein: CASSRAGLSYEQYF.

CDR3 loop: CASSSTGGPLSIYF. CDR3 coding DNA: TGTGCCAGCAGTTCGACAGGGGGTCCGCTGTCCATATATTTT. The rearrangement joins TRBV5-4 to TRBJ1-3; 9 bases match TRBD1. V gave up 5 bases and J gave up 11 bases; unmatched junction bases: 11. Per the germline V gene, CDR1 is SGHNT and CDR2 is YYREEE (reference sequence). This CDR3 has 14 residues.

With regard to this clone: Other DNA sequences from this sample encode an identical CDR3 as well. The CDR3 DNA reads TGCGCCAGCAGCTTGGAAGGGGATAGCAATCAGCCCCAGCATTTT. Protein: CASSLEGDSNQPQHF. V and J are TRBV5-1 and TRBJ1-5, with D tentatively TRBD1 (5 bases). Germline V gene lookup returns CDR1 SGHRS and CDR2 YFSETQ. Trimming cost V 0 bases and J 0 bases, with 7 bases left between them. The CDR3 covers 15 residues.

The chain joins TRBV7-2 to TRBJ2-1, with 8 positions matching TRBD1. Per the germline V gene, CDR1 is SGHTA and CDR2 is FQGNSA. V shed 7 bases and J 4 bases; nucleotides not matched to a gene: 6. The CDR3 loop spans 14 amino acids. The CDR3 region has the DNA TGTGCCAGCACGTCGACAGGGGCTTACAATGAGCAGTTCTTC. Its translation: CASTSTGAYNEQFF.

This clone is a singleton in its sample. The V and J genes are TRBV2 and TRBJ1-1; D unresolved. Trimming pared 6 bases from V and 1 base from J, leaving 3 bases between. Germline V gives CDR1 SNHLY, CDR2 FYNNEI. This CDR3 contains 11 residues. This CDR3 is CASRANTEAFF. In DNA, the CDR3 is TGTGCCAGCAGGGCGAACACTGAAGCTTTCTTT.

The CDR3 nucleotides read TGTGCCAGCAGCGCCAGATCGGAGGGCACTGAAGCTTTCTTT. Protein sequence: CASSARSEGTEAFF. This sequence joins TRBV9 and TRBJ1-1; D unresolved. CDR1 SGDLS and CDR2 YYNGEE come from the germline V gene. Trimming pared 3 bases from V and 4 bases from J, leaving 13 bases between. CDR3 size: 14 residues.

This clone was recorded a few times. The CDR3 DNA reads TGTGCCAGCAGCTCGACAGGGGCGAATCAGCCCCAGCATTTT. As protein: CASSSTGANQPQHF. The chain combines TRBV7-6 with TRBJ1-5, with 8 bases aligning to TRBD1. In germline, CDR1 is SGHVS, CDR2 FNYEAQ. The CDR3 extends over 14 amino acids. Trimming at V came to 4 bases and at J to 4 bases, leaving 3 bases not matched to a gene.

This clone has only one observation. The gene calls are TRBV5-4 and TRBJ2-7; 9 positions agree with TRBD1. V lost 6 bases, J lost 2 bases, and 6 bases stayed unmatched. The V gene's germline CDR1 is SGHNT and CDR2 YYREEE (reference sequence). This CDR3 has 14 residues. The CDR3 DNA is TGTGCCAGCACAGTGGGGGACAGGGCCTACGAGCAGTACTTC. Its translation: CASTVGDRAYEQYF.

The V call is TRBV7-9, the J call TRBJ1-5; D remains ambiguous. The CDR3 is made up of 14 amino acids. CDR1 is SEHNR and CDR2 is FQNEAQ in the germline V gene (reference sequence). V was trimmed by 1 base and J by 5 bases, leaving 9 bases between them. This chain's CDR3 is CASSLGSGDQPQHF. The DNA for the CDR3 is TGTGCCAGCAGCTTAGGAAGCGGGGATCAGCCCCAGCATTTT.

CDR3 bases: TGTGCCAGCAGCTCCCGGGGAGGGATCGGCACAGATACGCAGTATTTT. The encoded protein is CASSSRGGIGTDTQYF. V gene TRBV9 combines with J gene TRBJ2-3, with 7 bases matching TRBD2. The CDR3 covers 16 residues. Trimming cost V 4 bases and J 1 base; bases outside gene matches: 9. Germline CDR1 reads SGDLS; CDR2 reads YYNGEE. Variable domain in full (rest from reference TRBV9 and TRBJ2-3): DSGVTQTPKHLITATGQRVTLRCSPRSGDLSVYWYQQSLDQGLQFLIQYYNGEERAKGNILERFSAQQFPDLHSELNLSSLELGDSALYFCASSSRGGIGTDTQYFGPGTRLTVL.

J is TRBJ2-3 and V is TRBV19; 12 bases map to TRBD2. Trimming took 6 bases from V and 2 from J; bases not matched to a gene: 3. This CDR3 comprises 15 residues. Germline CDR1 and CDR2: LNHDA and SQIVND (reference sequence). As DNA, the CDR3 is TGTGCCAGTAGAAGGACTAGCGGGGACACAGATACGCAGTATTTT. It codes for CASRRTSGDTDTQYF.

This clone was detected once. In nucleotides, the CDR3 is TGTGCCAGCTCACCGACACAAGACAGGGCCCTGTCCTACGAGCAGTACTTC. Protein product: CASSPTQDRALSYEQYF. V usage is TRBV18 and J usage is TRBJ2-7; 7 bases are shared with TRBD1. The germline V gene encodes CDR1 KGHSH and CDR2 LQKENI. Unmatched junction bases numbered 12, after V lost 3 bases and J lost 1 base. This CDR3 spans 17 amino acids.

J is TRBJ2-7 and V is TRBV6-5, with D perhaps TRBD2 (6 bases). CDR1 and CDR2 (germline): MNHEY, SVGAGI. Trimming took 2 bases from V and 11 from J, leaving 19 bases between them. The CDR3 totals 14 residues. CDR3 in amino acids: CASSYGNGGSSEYF. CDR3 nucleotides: TGTGCCAGCAGTTACGGCAATGGAGGGTCCAGCGAGTACTTC.

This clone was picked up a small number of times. CDR3 protein: CASSALGTLPYEQYF. CDR3 in DNA: TGCGCCAGCAGCGCACTCGGGACACTACCCTACGAGCAGTACTTC. The chain couples TRBV5-1 to TRBJ2-7, with a possible D match to TRBD1 (6 bases). The CDR3 loop spans 15 amino acids. V was pared by 4 bases and J by 2 bases, with 16 bases between. Germline V gene lookup returns CDR1 SGHRS and CDR2 YFSETQ.